The TCR beta chain described here comes from a study of T cells after yellow fever vaccination (dated by TCRdb to between 2018 and 2021). With respect to the entire study: The SMART-Seq v4 Ultra Low Input RNA kit was used to prepare libraries from fractions with low cell numbers. To follow T-cell clones before and after both primary and booster YFV17D yellow fever vaccination, bulk TCR alpha and beta repertoires underwent longitudinal sequencing. Two healthy male donors, one aged 18 to 30 and one aged 30 to 40 years, made up the cohort. Blood was drawn at multiple timepoints before and after primary and secondary immunization, with bulk PBMC replicates and cell subsets isolated. What the work shows at the level of the full study, not this receptor alone: The secondary T-cell response was weaker than the primary response but faster, peaking on day 5 instead of day 15. Only two donors were included in the study, so the extent to which the findings can be generalized is limited. A small share of clonotypes occurred in both CD4 and CD8 compartments, likely arising from convergent recombination. Because abundant contaminating clonotypes from the bulk population could be contained in FACS-sorted repertoires, computational filtering was required. Most clones expanded after primary vaccination (around 97% of CD4 and around 89% of CD8) were re-detected after the booster, suggesting that broad memory maintenance occurred.

Many counts were recorded for this clonotype. Its antigen remains undetermined. The record has no base qualities; no much larger clone is one base away. This specimen's treatment or condition label, interpreted: live attenuated yellow fever vaccine strain. At each blood-draw timepoint, two biological replicates of bulk PBMCs were obtained. PBMCs were isolated from peripheral blood using a standard Ficoll-Paque protocol. TriZol was used to extract RNA from bulk PBMCs, CD4 and CD8 fractions, and dextramer-positive and dextramer-negative fractions. TCR cDNA was synthesized by 5'RACE template switching, through which a universal primer site and unique molecular identifiers were introduced. Priming for cDNA synthesis came from both the TCR alpha and TCR beta constant segments. Two PCR steps were used to amplify libraries, with sample barcodes and sequencing adapters being added in the second step. Libraries were sequenced on Illumina HiSeq 2500 (2x100 bp) or NovaSeq (2x150 bp). In the authors' own workflow: Demultiplexing of reads and collapsing into UMI consensus sequences were performed with MIGEC, and V(D)J alignment was carried out with MiXCR. Clonotypes responding to the vaccine were identified with edgeR on replicate PBMC samples, with the criteria of FDR below 0.01 and a log2 fold change above 5 up to day 15. CD4 or CD8 identity was assigned to each bulk clonotype according to whether the clonotype was present at higher abundance in the sequenced CD4 repertoire or the sequenced CD8 repertoire. TCRdb trimmed the raw reads at Q25, called clones with MiXCR and kept productive beta chains. Entries that share a CDR3 protein sequence are merged under the most common genes and DNA. TCRdb's processing, not the authors', yielded these V and J calls. The sample table holds approximately 300,000 distinct CDR3 sequences, of which about 9.5% were seen once. The top ten clones comprise more than 15% of the sample.

The CDR1 and CDR2 encoded by the germline V gene are MNHEY and SVGEGT. Its CDR3 holds 12 amino acids, cysteine through phenylalanine. The sequence is cut down to CDR3 DNA, 36 bases in frame from base 1. The V and J ends are trimmed by 1 base and 10 bases, leaving 8 bases between them. Sequenced here: PBMCs, sampled on the day of the first yellow fever vaccination. Rearrangement joined TRBV6-2 or TRBV6-3 to TRBJ2-1, with a weak D call of TRBD1 (6 bases match). This TCR was recovered from a man aged 18 to 35 who received the YFV17D yellow fever vaccine. The CDR3 region has the sequence CASSYWTDEQFF. The sequenced DNA is TGTGCCAGCAGTTACTGGACAGACGAGCAGTTCTTC.